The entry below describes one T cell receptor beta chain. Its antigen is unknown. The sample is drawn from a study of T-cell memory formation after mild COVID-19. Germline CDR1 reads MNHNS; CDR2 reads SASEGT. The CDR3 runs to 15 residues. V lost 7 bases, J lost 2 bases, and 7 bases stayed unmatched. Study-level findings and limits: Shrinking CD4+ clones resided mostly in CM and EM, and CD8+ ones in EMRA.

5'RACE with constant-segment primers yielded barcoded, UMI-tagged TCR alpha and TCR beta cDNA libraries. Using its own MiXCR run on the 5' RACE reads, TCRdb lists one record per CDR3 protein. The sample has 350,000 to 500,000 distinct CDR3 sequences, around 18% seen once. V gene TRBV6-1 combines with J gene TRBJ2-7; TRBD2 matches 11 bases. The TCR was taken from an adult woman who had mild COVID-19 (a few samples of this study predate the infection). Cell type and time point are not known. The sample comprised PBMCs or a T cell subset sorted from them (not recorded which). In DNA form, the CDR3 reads TGTGCCAGCACCGCTAGCGGGGGGCTGCCCTACGAGCAGTACTTC. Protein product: CASTASGGLPYEQYF.